One sample yielded the 7 T cell receptor beta chains listed below, sequenced in a study of neurological immune-mediated disorders. MiXCR was run by TCRdb on the 5' RACE reads, yielding one entry per CDR3 protein. In the table there are about 48,000 distinct CDR3 sequences, 1.5% to 2% of which are singletons. The sequenced material came from PBMCs. Receptors were obtained from a woman in her 40s with multiple sclerosis.

This clonotype was detected many times. J is TRBJ2-3 and V is TRBV20-1; TRBD2 might be the D (6 bases). Deletions cut 7 bases from V and 5 bases from J, with 16 bases between. Germline-derived CDR1 and CDR2 are DFQATT and SNEGSKA (reference sequence). There are 13 residues in the CDR3. In DNA, the CDR3 is TGCAGTGTCAGCCGCGGGGCCGGAGATACGCAGTATTTT. Protein: CSVSRGAGDTQYF.

This clonotype has ten or more counts. The rearrangement joins TRBV20-1 to TRBJ2-7, with TRBD1 identical over 7 bases. V shed 3 bases, J shed 4 bases, and the junction held 9 bases outside the gene matches. Looked up from germline, CDR1 is DFQATT and CDR2 is SNEGSKA (reference sequence). The CDR3 covers 14 residues. The CDR3 loop reads CSARKDRIRYEQYF. Written as DNA, the CDR3 is TGCAGTGCTAGGAAGGACAGGATCCGATACGAGCAGTACTTC.

This clonotype showed up many times. The chain uses TRBV12-3 or TRBV12-4 and TRBJ1-6, with TRBD1 identical over 7 bases. This CDR3 contains 13 residues. The V and J ends lost 4 bases and 10 bases, in that order; junction bases with no gene match: 4. The CDR3 loop reads CASSWRGQSPLHF. The CDR3 nucleotides are TGTGCCAGCAGTTGGAGGGGGCAATCACCCCTCCACTTT.

Ten or more counts support this clonotype. The chain couples TRBV5-1 to TRBJ2-3; TRBD2 matches 8 bases. This CDR3 spans 17 amino acids. Germline V lookup: CDR1 SGHRS, CDR2 YFSETQ. The junction had 12 bases not matched to a gene; V was cut back by 2 bases and J by 4 bases. For the CDR3, the DNA is TGCGCCAGCAGCTTACGTACTAGCGGCCTACCAGCAGATACGCAGTATTTT. The encoded protein is CASSLRTSGLPADTQYF. The full variable domain, completed using reference TRBV5-1 and TRBJ2-3, is KAGVTQTPRYLIKTRGQQVTLSCSPISGHRSVSWYQQTPGQGLQFLFEYFSETQRNKGNFPGRFSGRQFSNSRSEMNVSTLELGDSALYLCASSLRTSGLPADTQYFGPGTRLTVL.

There are many counts of this clonotype. The chain joins TRBV3-1 to TRBJ2-7, with 8 nucleotides matching TRBD1. The CDR3 spans 14 residues. The V gene end was trimmed by 4 bases and the J gene end by 6 bases; junction bases not matched to a gene: 8. Germline V lookup: CDR1 LGHDT, CDR2 YNNKEL (reference sequence). Here the CDR3 DNA reads TGTGCCAGCAGCCTCGGGGCAGGGGGCGGCGAGCAGTACTTC. This translates into CASSLGAGGGEQYF.

This clonotype occurred many times. V and J are TRBV4-1 and TRBJ2-3; TRBD2 agrees at 15 bases. V was clipped by 4 bases and J by 10 bases; unmatched bases: 12. CDR1 MGHRA and CDR2 YSYEKL come from the germline V gene. CDR3 length equals 17 residues. The CDR3 nucleotides read TGCGCCAGCAGCCTATCCGGGACTAGCGGGGGGAAGGGTGCGCAGTATTTT. It specifies CASSLSGTSGGKGAQYF.

This clonotype has ten or more counts. This chain links TRBV21-1 with TRBJ2-2. TRBV21-1 is termed a pseudogene. The CDR3 extends over 15 amino acids. The CDR3: CASSKAGRRAGELFF. In DNA, the CDR3 is TGTGCCAGCAGCAAAGCGGGCAGACGGGCCGGGGAGCTGTTTTTT.